These T cell receptor beta chains were read from a single sample in a study of cytomegalovirus exposure and HLA in healthy donors. Clones were sequenced by immunoSEQ multiplex PCR, and TCRdb holds only the in-frame ones, with some missing. The sample has under 120,000 clones, roughly 85% seen once; the top ten hold approximately 2.8%. Sample: PBMCs. The receptors shown here come from a woman aged 40 to 49 in good health and CMV-seronegative. Each CDR3 is given with its conserved first and last residue. The D gene is left open where the match is weak. For some rows the clone size is stated as once, few or many, or as a class when expanded; others skip it.

>TRBJ2-3|TRBV7-2|.|TRBD2
CASSTGSGRADTQYF
TGTGCCAGCAGCACGGGCAGCGGGAGAGCAGATACGCAGTATTTT
>TRBJ2-7|TRBV5-1|.|.
CASSLSRPYEQYF
TGCGCCAGCAGCTTGTCCAGGCCCTACGAGCAGTACTTC
>TRBJ2-7|TRBV11-3|.|.
CASSLASSYEQYF
TGTGCCAGCAGCTTAGCGAGCTCCTACGAGCAGTACTTC
>TRBJ2-1|TRBV2|.|TRBD2
CASSGGTSGLIGEQFF
TGTGCCAGCAGTGGGGGGACTAGCGGGTTGATTGGTGAGCAGTTCTTC
>TRBJ2-2|TRBV7-2|.|TRBD2
CASRKREWGTGELFF
TGTGCCAGCCGGAAGCGGGAGTGGGGCACCGGGGAGCTGTTTTTT
>TRBJ2-1|TRBV5-4|.|TRBD2
CASGAGTSYNEQFF
TGTGCCAGCGGCGCCGGGACTAGCTACAATGAGCAGTTCTTC
>TRBJ1-4|TRBV5-1|once|TRBD1
CASSKSGTGEKLFF
TGCGCCAGCAGCAAATCCGGGACAGGAGAAAAACTGTTTTTT
>TRBJ2-3|TRBV30|.|TRBD2
CAWSVIAGPRNTQYF
TGTGCCTGGAGTGTAATAGCGGGGCCACGAAATACGCAGTATTTT
>TRBJ1-2|TRBV20-1|few|.
CSAPTNYGYTF
TGCAGTGCTCCCACTAACTATGGCTACACCTTC
>TRBJ2-1|TRBV11-2|.|.
CASSLDAQGNEQFF
TGTGCCAGCAGCTTAGACGCGCAGGGCAATGAGCAGTTCTTC
>TRBJ2-4|TRBV2|.|TRBD2
CASNLAGGINIQYF
TGTGCCAGCAATTTAGCGGGGGGGATAAACATTCAGTACTTC
>TRBJ2-5|TRBV5-4|.|.
CASSLGGKSGETQYF
TGTGCCAGCAGCTTGGGCGGGAAGAGTGGAGAGACCCAGTACTTC
>TRBJ2-7|TRBV7-9|.|.
CSSSLEGGLYEQYF
TGTTCCAGCAGCTTAGAGGGGGGGCTCTACGAGCAGTACTTC
>TRBJ2-1|TRBV14|.|.
CASSPRDFNYNEQFF
TGTGCCAGCAGCCCCCGGGACTTCAACTACAATGAGCAGTTCTTC
>TRBJ2-7|TRBV10-2|few|TRBD1
CASKQRGTDRGPPEQYF
TGCGCCAGCAAGCAAAGGGGCACCGACAGGGGGCCACCCGAGCAGTACTTC
>TRBJ2-5|TRBV5-4|.|.
CASSWDYQETQYF
TGTGCCAGCAGCTGGGACTACCAAGAGACCCAGTACTTC
>TRBJ2-3|TRBV7-9|.|TRBD2
CASSFLAGVGTDTQYF
TGTGCCAGCAGTTTCCTAGCGGGAGTCGGCACAGATACGCAGTATTTT
>TRBJ1-1|TRBV7-9|.|.
CASSLGLTRGTEAFF
TGTGCCAGCAGCTTGGGACTCACCAGAGGGACTGAAGCTTTCTTT
>TRBJ1-6|TRBV5-1|.|.
CASSLDARGSHSPLHF
TGCGCCAGCAGCTTGGATGCCCGGGGGTCTCATTCACCCCTCCACTTT
>TRBJ2-1|TRBV6-5|.|.
CASSWGESFNEQFF
TGTGCCAGCAGTTGGGGGGAGTCCTTCAATGAGCAGTTCTTC
>TRBJ2-3|TRBV18|.|TRBD2
CASSPPTSGMGTDTQYF
TGTGCCAGCTCACCACCTACTAGCGGGATGGGCACAGATACGCAGTATTTT
>TRBJ2-1|TRBV4-1|once|TRBD2
CASSRSGGLRNEQFF
TGCGCCAGCAGCCGTAGCGGGGGTCTTAGAAATGAGCAGTTCTTC
>TRBJ2-7|TRBV5-1|once|TRBD2
CASSSGLADYEQYF
TGCGCCAGCAGCTCAGGACTAGCCGACTACGAGCAGTACTTC
>TRBJ1-5|TRBV5-1|.|TRBD1
CASSLGQGWNQPQHF
TGCGCCAGCAGCTTGGGACAGGGTTGGAATCAGCCCCAGCATTTT
>TRBJ2-7|TRBV6-1|.|TRBD2
CASSGIAGGSYEQYF
TGTGCCAGCAGTGGTATAGCGGGAGGATCCTACGAGCAGTACTTC
>TRBJ2-2|TRBV7-2|.|.
CASSLIRNTGELFF
TGTGCCAGCAGCTTAATCAGAAACACCGGGGAGCTGTTTTTT
>TRBJ1-1|TRBV5-1|.|.
CASSSHGGDTEAFF
TGCGCCAGCAGCTCCCACGGGGGTGACACTGAAGCTTTCTTT
>TRBJ2-7|TRBV9|few|.
CASSVARQGGEQYF
TGTGCCAGCAGCGTAGCTCGGCAGGGGGGTGAGCAGTACTTC
>TRBJ2-5|TRBV7-9|.|.
CASSSNQGWGETQYF
TGTGCCAGCAGCTCCAACCAGGGGTGGGGGGAGACCCAGTACTTC
>TRBJ1-1|TRBV18|.|.
CASSPNTNTEAFF
TGTGCCAGCTCACCGAACACCAACACTGAAGCTTTCTTT